Described below is a single T cell receptor beta chain sequence and its context. This clonotype was counted a few times. Its antigen has not been determined. No much larger clonotype is one base removed from it; base qualities were not supplied. This sample is part of a study of response to subunit inactivated influenza vaccine (dated 2018 in TCRdb). Some background on the complete study: Deep quantitative profiling of the T cell receptor repertoire was used in the study to follow responses to a trivalent subunit inactivated influenza vaccine. The paper's findings and limits, for the study overall: According to the authors, only a limited number of new T cells may be recruited by each seasonal influenza vaccination.

Taken from cysteine to phenylalanine, the CDR3 has 15 residues. The retained sequence is limited to the CDR3, 45 bases, with the frame set at the first base. V is reduced by 4 bases and J by 3 bases, leaving a spacing of 15 bases between them. Via the germline V gene, CDR1 is MDHEN and CDR2 SYDVKM. The library was built by means of RT-PCR. TCRdb names Illumina HiSeq 2500 as the instrument used. The raw public reads went through TCRdb reprocessing: fastp at Q25, MiXCR clone calling, in-frame beta chains kept. Every CDR3 protein is listed once, alongside the most common genes and DNA of its rows. The sample profile shows around 750,000 distinct CDR3 sequences; approximately 22% of them were found once. Clones ranked in the top ten supply roughly 10% of the sample.

Sequencing used PBMCs from blood, obtained 5 days after vaccination. This receptor was identified in a man aged 50 to 60 who received an inactivated influenza vaccine. Donor details come from another sample of the same person, matched by shared clones. Recombination joined TRBV28 with TRBJ2-5; a confident D gene designation cannot be given. The nucleotides are TGTGCCAGCAGTTCAACCATCTTGACGGAAGAGACCCAGTACTTC. It is translated as CASSSTILTEETQYF.